Sequencing of this T cell receptor (beta chain) was carried out in a study of blood T cell repertoires in COVID-19. Whole-study context: Spain, Italy and the United States supplied samples that represented acute and convalescent COVID-19. In each case, the material was cDNA or gDNA derived from T cells, B-cell-depleted T cells, or PBMCs.

Authors' analysis steps: Scientists estimated how many nucleated cells there were by amplifying reference gene primers. Using immunoSEQ multiplex PCR, the repertoire was profiled, and TCRdb retains in-frame clones only, with some absent. V and J calls and clone size are those listed in that table; D and trimming were worked out from the DNA. The sample holds 95,000 or so clones, 84% seen once. The length of the CDR3 is 12 residues. Germline trimming cut 11 bases from V and 5 bases from J; bases unmatched to any gene: 3. Germline V gives CDR1 LNHDA, CDR2 SQIVND (reference sequence). The chain links TRBV19 to TRBJ1-5, with 10 bases identical to TRBD1. This sequence was found in a human donor in a cohort sampled during active COVID-19. The sequencing input was peripheral blood. In DNA form, the CDR3 reads TGTGCCCGGGACAGGGGCCATCAGCCCCAGCATTTT. Its translation: CARDRGHQPQHF.